Below, one T cell receptor beta chain is given with its context. The antigen remains undetermined. Losses at the gene ends were 3 bases for V and 2 bases for J; bases not matched to a gene: 10. The CDR3 runs to 16 residues. Germline V gene data show CDR1 as WSHSY and CDR2 as SAAADI. This sample was taken from a study of identical twins. TCRdb reanalysed the 5' RACE reads using MiXCR and keeps one entry per CDR3 protein. The sample includes around 370,000 distinct CDR3 sequences, about 9% of them seen just once. Regarding the study as a whole: Abundant beta clonotypes from cord blood bore fewer insertions; memory repertoires lacked this pattern.

J is TRBJ2-7 and V is TRBV10-2; TRBD2 matches 7 bases. This receptor was obtained from a woman aged 50 to 60 in good health. What was sequenced was naive T cells sorted from blood. The CDR3 coding sequence is TGCGCCAGCAGTGAAGGTGGGAGGGCCCCTCCCTACGAGCAGTACTTC. It codes for CASSEGGRAPPYEQYF.